This TCR beta chain was sequenced for a study of blood T cells in healthy people across ages. Regarding the study as a whole: More naive CD4+ cells and higher diversity were found in long-lived than in aged donors. Expanded clonotype changes were possibly confounded by unknown donor CMV status.

With respect to this clonotype: The antigen remains unidentified. The junction and the germline gene differ at one end; a read error may be behind it.

Germline loops: CDR1 SGDLS, CDR2 YYNGEE. The CDR3 extends over 16 amino acids. The authors ran a second PCR of about 7 to 12 cycles using a sample-barcoded 5' primer and a J-beta primer mix. Via MiXCR, TCRdb re-called the 5' RACE reads, giving one row per CDR3 protein. The table records roughly 1.5 million distinct CDR3 sequences, approximately 42% of them present only once. This clonotype was obtained from a woman between 18 and 30 years old in good health. The specimen sequenced was blood. The chain couples TRBV9 to TRBJ2-1; D is uncertain. This chain's CDR3 is CASSVGSRSSCNEQFF. For the CDR3, the DNA is TGTGCCAGCAGCGTAGGAAGCAGGAGCTCCTGCAATGAGCAGTTCTTC.